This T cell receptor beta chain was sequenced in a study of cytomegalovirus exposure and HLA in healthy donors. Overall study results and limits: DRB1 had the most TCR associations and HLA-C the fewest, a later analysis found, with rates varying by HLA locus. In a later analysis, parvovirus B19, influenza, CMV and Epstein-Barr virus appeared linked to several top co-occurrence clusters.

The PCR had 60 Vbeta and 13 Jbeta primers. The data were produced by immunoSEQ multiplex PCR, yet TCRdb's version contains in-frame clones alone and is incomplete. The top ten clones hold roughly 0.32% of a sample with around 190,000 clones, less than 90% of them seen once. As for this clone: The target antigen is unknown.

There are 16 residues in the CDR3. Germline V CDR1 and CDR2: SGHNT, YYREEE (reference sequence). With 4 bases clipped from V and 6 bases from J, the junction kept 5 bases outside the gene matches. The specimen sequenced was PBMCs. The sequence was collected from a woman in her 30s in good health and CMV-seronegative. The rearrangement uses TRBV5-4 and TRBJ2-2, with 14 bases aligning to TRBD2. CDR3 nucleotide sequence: TGTGCCAGCAGCCCGGGACTAGCGGGAGAACCCGGGGAGCTGTTTTTT. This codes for CASSPGLAGEPGELFF.